This T cell receptor beta chain was observed in a study of kidney transplant recipient with SARS-CoV-2 infection. TCRdb reprocessed the reads with MiXCR, giving one entry per CDR3 protein. The sample consists of 200,000 to 300,000 distinct CDR3 sequences, 25% to 30% of them appearing once. Germline values: CDR1 LGHDT, CDR2 YNNKEL (reference sequence). This CDR3 region has 17 residues. Turning to this clonotype: A read error may account for a junction end that differs from germline.

This chain uses TRBV3-1 with TRBJ1-1, with D possibly TRBD1 on 5 matching bases. The clonotype originates from a male patient aged 30 to 39 who had COVID-19 and was a kidney transplant recipient. A subset of T cells may come from the graft donor. Material: a blood sample, obtained at baseline and on day 111 from a kidney transplant recipient. The CDR3 protein is CAGSVTGPISIRTEAFF. The CDR3 nucleotides are TGTGCCGGCAGCGTTACAGGTCCCATTTCAATTCGCACTGAAGCTTTCTTT.